One T cell receptor beta chain is described in this entry. There is no known antigen for this receptor. The record has no base qualities; no much larger clone is one base away. The study deep-sequenced TCR repertoires of sorted CD4+ and CD8+ blood T cells from severe aplastic anemia patients and healthy subjects. Ficoll-Paque density gradient centrifugation was used to isolate peripheral blood mononuclear cells. Before DNA was extracted, CD4+ and CD8+ T cells were sorted using either FACS or magnetic beads. These data originate in a study of CD8+CD57+ T cells in acquired aplastic anemia (dated by TCRdb to between 2017 and 2018). Study-level background: On average, sorted CD4+ and CD8+ cells yielded 3.2 ug of extracted DNA, with a range of 0.2 to 27.4 ug. For healthy donor samples, the average read count was about 9.8 million for CD4+ cells and 11.0 million for CD8+ cells.

CDR1 and CDR2 are drawn from the germline V gene: SGHAT, FQNNGV. Reading from cysteine to phenylalanine, the CDR3 counts 16 amino acids. The sequence is cut down to CDR3 DNA, 48 bases in frame from base 1. The V end loses 1 base and the J end loses 0 bases, and a stretch of 11 bases separates them. Genomic DNA was used as template for profiling of TCR beta VDJ combinations and CDR3 sequences. An Illumina HiSeq 2000 was the platform used for TCR repertoire sequencing. Regarding the original processing steps: Repertoire assessment relied on Simpson's diversity index, CDR3 size and DJ length profiles, and TRBV/TRBJ rearrangement plots. Whichever DNA sequence was most abundant in the deep sequencing data was defined as the immunodominant clone. CDR3 amino acid sequences were checked for sharing between subjects and were compared against published repertoires and the VDJdb database. TCRdb handled the public reads itself, with Q25 trimming in fastp and clone calling in MiXCR, and kept productive beta chains. Every CDR3 protein is listed once, alongside the most common genes and DNA of its rows. The V and J calls here are based on TCRdb, not the publication. Recorded for this sample are roughly 420,000 distinct CDR3 sequences; around 68% of them occurred a single time. The ten most abundant clones make up 4% of the sample.

Results the study describes overall, beyond this receptor: Although roughly 30 CD8+ CDR3 sequences were shared by patients and controls, these sequences appeared highly expressed in patients and within the immunodominant clones of patients. CD8+ Simpson's diversity did not differ significantly between patients and healthy controls (P=0.060).

The sample consisted of sorted CD4+, CD8+, or CD8+CD57+ T cells (not recorded which) from PBMCs. This sequence originates from a human donor in good health, serving as a control. The chain links TRBV11-2 with TRBJ2-3; TRBD1 is possibly the D segment (6 matching bases). In nucleotide form, the sequence is TGTGCCAGCAGCTTAGTTGCAGGGGCTAGCACAGATACGCAGTATTTT. This translates into CASSLVAGASTDTQYF.